This entry concerns a single T cell receptor (beta chain). The target antigen is unknown. The assay was immunoSEQ multiplex PCR, and TCRdb's table has in-frame clones only and misses some. The table includes more than 35,000 clones, around 89% detected once. If patients had autoimmune disease history or systemic immunosuppression, they were excluded. The CDR3 is 13 amino acids. The V end was cut by 1 base, the J end by 12 bases, with 13 bases between. Germline V lookup: CDR1 SGHTA, CDR2 FQGNSA. The record originates from a study of OX40 agonist ivuxolimab in advanced cancers. Study at large: Patients' therapy was ivuxolimab, an antibody that acts as an agonist of OX40 (CD134). Therapy given before enrollment (anti-PD-1, anti-PD-L1 or anti-CTLA-4) was allowed, and 30% to 50% had some.

Study conclusions and caveats: Certain nonresponders additionally had low normalized T-cell clonal expansion.

Sequences were derived from CD4+ or CD8+ T cells sorted from blood, sampled in a trial of the OX40 agonist ivuxolimab. The gene calls are TRBV7-2 and TRBJ2-1; D is unresolved. The clonotype comes from an adult with an advanced solid tumor such as melanoma, head and neck, liver or kidney cancer. The CDR3 loop is CASSLGGRRGQFF. The DNA of the CDR3 is TGTGCCAGCAGCTTAGGTGGCAGGCGCGGGCAGTTCTTC.